The present T cell receptor (beta chain) was sequenced within a study of T cell responses to AZD1222 COVID-19 vaccine. Study-level results: Repertoire sampling was restricted to post-peak T cell response timepoints.

The V segment lost 5 bases and the J segment 4 bases; nucleotides outside the gene matches: 4. There are 14 residues in the CDR3. CDR1 is MNHEY, CDR2 SVGAGI, per germline. Remarks on this clone: Its antigen is unknown.

Method: immunoSEQ multiplex PCR; TCRdb's copy keeps in-frame clones and lacks some. The sample holds some 130,000 clones, 85% to 95% seen once. Sequenced here: peripheral blood, sampled on day 0 of AZD1222 vaccination. The receptor was derived from an adult in good health. The rearrangement links TRBV6-5 to TRBJ1-2; 10 nucleotides agree with TRBD1. The CDR3 DNA sequence: TGTGCCAGCAGTCCAGGGACAGGGGTCTATGGCTACACCTTC. Protein: CASSPGTGVYGYTF.